The clone carrying this T cell receptor (beta chain) was seen at least ten times. No cell fractionation was done, so the repertoire covers all unsorted peripheral blood T cells. This specimen comes from a study of HIV-infected patients and healthy controls. Alpha and beta constant-region primers primed reverse transcription of about 500 ng RNA. Each of the alpha and beta chains got its own library through chain-specific third strand synthesis with indices. TCRdb re-called the 5' RACE reads with MiXCR, one entry per CDR3 protein. This table holds 9,500 to 15,000 distinct CDR3 sequences, around 9.3% found once. The sample consisted of blood, taken before antiretroviral therapy. The sequence was collected from an adult with HIV infection. The donor label of this sample is uncertain.

The CDR3 coding sequence is TGTGCCAGCACTGAAAGCGGGGGTCGGTTTCGTGAGCAGTTCTTC. Protein sequence: CASTESGGRFREQFF. V is TRBV6-2 or TRBV6-3 and J is TRBJ2-1, with TRBD2 identical over 8 bases. V shed 7 bases, J shed 9 bases, and the junction held 14 bases outside the gene matches. This CDR3 region has 15 residues. CDR1 MNHEY and CDR2 SVGEGT come from the germline V gene.